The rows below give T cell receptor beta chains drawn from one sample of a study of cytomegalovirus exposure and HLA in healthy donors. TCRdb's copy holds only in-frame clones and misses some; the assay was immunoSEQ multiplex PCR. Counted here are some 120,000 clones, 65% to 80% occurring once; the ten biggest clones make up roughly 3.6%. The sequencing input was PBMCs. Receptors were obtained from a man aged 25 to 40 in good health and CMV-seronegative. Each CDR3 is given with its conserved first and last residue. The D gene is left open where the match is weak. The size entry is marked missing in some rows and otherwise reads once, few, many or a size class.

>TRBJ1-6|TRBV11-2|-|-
TGTGCCAGCAGCTTAAACCAGGGTACGAACGCCCTCCACTTT
CASSLNQGTNALHF
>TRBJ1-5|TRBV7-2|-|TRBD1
TGTGCCAGCAGCTTAGGAGGGGGCGGAGGAGTTCAGCCCCAGCATTTT
CASSLGGGGGVQPQHF
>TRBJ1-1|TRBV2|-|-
TGTGCCAGCTATAACTCTGAAGCTTTCTTT
CASYNSEAFF
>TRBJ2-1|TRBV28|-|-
TGTGCCAGCAGTTTCGGCAGGGTGGAAATCAATGAGCAGTTCTTC
CASSFGRVEINEQFF
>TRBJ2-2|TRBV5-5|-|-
TGTGCCAGCAGCTTGGTCTGGAACACCGGGGAGCTGTTTTTT
CASSLVWNTGELFF
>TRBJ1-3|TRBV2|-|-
TGTGCCAGCACGCGACCGAGACTTGGAAACACCATATATTTT
CASTRPRLGNTIYF
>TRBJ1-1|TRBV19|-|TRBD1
TGTGCCAGTAGTCAGGGGGATGTGACTGAAGCTTTCTTT
CASSQGDVTEAFF
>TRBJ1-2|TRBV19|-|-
TGTGCCAGTAGTTTGGGAGTCTCTAACTATGGCTACACCTTC
CASSLGVSNYGYTF
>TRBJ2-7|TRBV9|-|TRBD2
TGTGCCAGCAGCGTAGGGACTAGCGGTTACGAGCAGTACTTC
CASSVGTSGYEQYF
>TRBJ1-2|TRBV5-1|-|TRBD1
TGCGCCAGCAGCTTGGCTTTGACAGGGGTTAACTATGGCTACACCTTC
CASSLALTGVNYGYTF
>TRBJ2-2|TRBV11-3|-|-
TGTGCCAGCTCAATGACAGCACCAAACACCGGGGAGCTGTTTTTT
CASSMTAPNTGELFF
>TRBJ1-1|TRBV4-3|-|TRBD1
TGCGCCAGCAGCCAAGACTACAGGGGGCGGCTGAACACTGAAGCTTTCTTT
CASSQDYRGRLNTEAFF
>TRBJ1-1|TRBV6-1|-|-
TGTGCCAGCAGTGAATCGGGGTCGGACACTGAAGCTTTCTTT
CASSESGSDTEAFF
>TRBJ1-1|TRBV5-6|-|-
TGTGCCAGCAGTTCAGGGTCTGGCACTGAAGCTTTCTTT
CASSSGSGTEAFF
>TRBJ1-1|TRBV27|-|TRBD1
TGTGCCAGCAGCTTCGTCACTCAGGGGGCTAGGGCTGAAGCTTTCTTT
CASSFVTQGARAEAFF
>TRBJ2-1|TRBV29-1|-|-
TGCAGCGTTGACCCGACTAGTCTTCTCGTCGAGCAGTTCTTC
CSVDPTSLLVEQFF
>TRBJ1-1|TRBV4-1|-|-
TGCGCCAGCAGCCAAGACTCTCGGAACACTGAAGCTTTCTTT
CASSQDSRNTEAFF
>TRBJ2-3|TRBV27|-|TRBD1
TGTGCCAGCAGTCCCGGGACAGGGACCACAGATACGCAGTATTTT
CASSPGTGTTDTQYF
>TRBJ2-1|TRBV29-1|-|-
TGCAGCGTTGAAGTAGAGGGTACGTACAATGAGCAGTTCTTC
CSVEVEGTYNEQFF
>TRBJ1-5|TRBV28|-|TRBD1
TGTGCCAGCAGTTACGGGACAGGTAATCAGCCCCAGCATTTT
CASSYGTGNQPQHF
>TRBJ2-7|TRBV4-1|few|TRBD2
TGCGCCAGCAGCCTAAGGGGCCCAAATACTAGCGGGAGGGGCTACGAGCAGTACTTC
CASSLRGPNTSGRGYEQYF
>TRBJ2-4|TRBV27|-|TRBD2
TGTGCCAGCAGTTTAATAGCGGGAGTGAACATTCAGTACTTC
CASSLIAGVNIQYF
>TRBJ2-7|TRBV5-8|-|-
TGTGCCAGCAGCCTCTTGACTTTGGGGAGTTACGAGCAGTACTTC
CASSLLTLGSYEQYF
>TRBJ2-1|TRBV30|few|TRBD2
TGTGCCTGGAGTGGGATTAGCGGGAGCCCTAGCAATGAGCAGTTCTTC
CAWSGISGSPSNEQFF
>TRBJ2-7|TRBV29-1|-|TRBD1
TGCAGCGTCTCACAGGGGGGAGGCGAGCAGTACTTC
CSVSQGGGEQYF
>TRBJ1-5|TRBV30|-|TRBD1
TGTGCCTGCAAGCCAGGGGGCTCCAATCAGCCCCAGCATTTT
CACKPGGSNQPQHF
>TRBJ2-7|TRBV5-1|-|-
TGCGCCAGCAGCTTGGGACGACAGACCTACGAGCAGTACTTC
CASSLGRQTYEQYF
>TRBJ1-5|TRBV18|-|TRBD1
TGTGCCAGCTCCCTGGCTGGGACAGGGGAGACCAATCAGCCCCAGCATTTT
CASSLAGTGETNQPQHF
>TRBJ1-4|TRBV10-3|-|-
TGTGCCATCCGGGGAACTAATGAAAAACTGTTTTTT
CAIRGTNEKLFF
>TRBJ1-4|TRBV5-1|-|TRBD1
TGCGCCAGCAGCGACCGACAGGGGGCAAGTGGTGAAAAACTGTTTTTT
CASSDRQGASGEKLFF
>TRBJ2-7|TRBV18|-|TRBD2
TGTGCCAGCTCATCCGGACTAGCGGGGCCCAGGCACGAGCAGTACTTC
CASSSGLAGPRHEQYF
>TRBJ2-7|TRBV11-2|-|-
TGTGCCAGCAGCTCCCGTGCAGTCGATGCCTACGAGCAGTACTTC
CASSSRAVDAYEQYF
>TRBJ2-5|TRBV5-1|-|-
TGCGCCAGCAGCTTAAACTTTGGCAGGGGCCAAGAGACCCAGTACTTC
CASSLNFGRGQETQYF